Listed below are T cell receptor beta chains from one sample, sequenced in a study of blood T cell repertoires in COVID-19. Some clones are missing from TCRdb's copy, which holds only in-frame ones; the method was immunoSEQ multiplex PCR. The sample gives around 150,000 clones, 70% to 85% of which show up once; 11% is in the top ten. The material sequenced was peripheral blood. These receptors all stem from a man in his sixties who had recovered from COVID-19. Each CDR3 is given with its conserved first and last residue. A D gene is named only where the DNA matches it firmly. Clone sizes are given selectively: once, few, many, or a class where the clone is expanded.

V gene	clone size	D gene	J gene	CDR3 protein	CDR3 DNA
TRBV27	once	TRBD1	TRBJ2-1	CASSLSGTEKYNEQFF	TGTGCCAGCAGTTTATCCGGGACAGAGAAGTACAATGAGCAGTTCTTC
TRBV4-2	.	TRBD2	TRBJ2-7	CASSLPGLAGYEQYF	TGTGCCAGCAGCCTACCGGGACTAGCGGGATACGAGCAGTACTTC
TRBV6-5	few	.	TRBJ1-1	CASSRVNTEAFF	TGTGCCAGCAGCCGAGTGAACACTGAAGCTTTCTTT
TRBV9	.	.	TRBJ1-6	CASSVEGGTLGSPLHF	TGTGCCAGCAGCGTAGAGGGGGGGACCTTGGGCTCACCCCTCCACTTT
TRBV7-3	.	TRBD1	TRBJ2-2	CASSLTFTGVGGELFF	TGTGCCAGCAGCTTAACGTTCACAGGGGTGGGCGGGGAGCTGTTTTTT
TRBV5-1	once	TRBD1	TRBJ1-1	CASSQDRAMNTEAFF	TGCGCCAGCAGCCAGGACAGGGCGATGAACACTGAAGCTTTCTTT
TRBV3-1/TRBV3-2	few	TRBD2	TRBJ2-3	CASSQGAGGPTDTQYF	TGTGCCAGCAGCCAAGGAGCGGGAGGGCCCACAGATACGCAGTATTTT
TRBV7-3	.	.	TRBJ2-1	CASSSLSLARDNEQFF	TGTGCCAGCAGCTCCCTAAGCCTAGCGAGGGACAATGAGCAGTTCTTC
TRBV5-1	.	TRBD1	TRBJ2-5	CASSLVPGGAGTQYF	TGCGCCAGCAGCTTGGTGCCAGGGGGCGCGGGGACCCAGTACTTC
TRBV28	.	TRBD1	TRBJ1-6	CASSFRTGGNSPLHF	TGTGCCAGCAGTTTTCGGACAGGGGGTAATTCACCCCTCCACTTT
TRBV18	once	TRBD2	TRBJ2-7	CASSPRDKIAGGLPYEQYF	TGTGCCAGCTCACCCCGGGACAAGATAGCGGGAGGGCTTCCTTACGAGCAGTACTTC
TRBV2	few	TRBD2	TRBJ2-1	CAGEAGGVYNEQFF	TGTGCCGGGGAAGCGGGAGGGGTCTACAATGAGCAGTTCTTC
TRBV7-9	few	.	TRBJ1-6	CASSSGTGSPLHF	TGTGCCAGCAGCTCGGGAACGGGGTCACCCCTCCACTTT
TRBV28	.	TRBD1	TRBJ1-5	CASSSGQGQPLQPQHF	TGTGCCAGCAGCTCCGGACAGGGACAACCCCTGCAGCCCCAGCATTTT
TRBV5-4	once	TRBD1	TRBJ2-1	CASSPGTGDNEQFF	TGTGCCAGCAGCCCCGGGACAGGGGACAATGAGCAGTTCTTC
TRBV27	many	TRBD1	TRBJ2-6	CASSFKGQGVSGANVLTF	TGTGCCAGCAGTTTTAAGGGACAGGGGGTATCTGGGGCCAACGTCCTGACTTTC
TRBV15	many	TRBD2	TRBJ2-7	CATSASSGGAYEQYF	TGTGCCACCAGCGCCTCTAGCGGGGGGGCCTACGAGCAGTACTTC
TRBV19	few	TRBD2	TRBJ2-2	CASSGLAGANTGELFF	TGTGCCAGTTCTGGACTAGCGGGGGCGAACACCGGGGAGCTGTTTTTT
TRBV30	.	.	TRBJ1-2	CAWTGLYGYTF	TGTGCCTGGACAGGGCTCTATGGCTACACCTTC
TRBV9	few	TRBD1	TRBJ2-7	CASSVRDRGYEQYF	TGTGCCAGCAGCGTAAGGGACAGGGGCTACGAGCAGTACTTC
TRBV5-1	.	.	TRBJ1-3	CASSSQTQGGGNTIYF	TGCGCCAGCAGCTCCCAAACTCAGGGAGGTGGAAACACCATATATTTT
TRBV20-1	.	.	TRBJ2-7	CSASGRGASYEQYF	TGCAGTGCTAGTGGACGGGGGGCCTCCTACGAGCAGTACTTC
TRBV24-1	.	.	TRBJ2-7	CATSDTRSSYEQYF	TGTGCCACCAGTGACACACGGAGCTCCTACGAGCAGTACTTC
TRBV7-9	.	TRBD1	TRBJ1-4	CASSSGQSGEKLFF	TGTGCCAGCAGCTCGGGACAGTCAGGCGAAAAACTGTTTTTT
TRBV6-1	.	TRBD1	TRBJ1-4	CASSEAKGAGGNEKLFF	TGTGCCAGCAGTGAAGCTAAGGGGGCGGGTGGTAATGAAAAACTGTTTTTT
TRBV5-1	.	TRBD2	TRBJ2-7	CASSRTSGSYEQYF	TGCGCCAGCAGTCGGACTAGCGGGTCCTACGAGCAGTACTTC
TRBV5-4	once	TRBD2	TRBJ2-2	CASSGGALLAGVGTGELFF	TGTGCCAGCAGCGGAGGGGCACTTCTAGCGGGAGTTGGCACCGGGGAGCTGTTTTTT
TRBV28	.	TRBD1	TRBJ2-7	CASTGSFPYEQYF	TGTGCTTCGACAGGGTCATTTCCCTACGAGCAGTACTTC
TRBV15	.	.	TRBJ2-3	CATSRDKSFPDTQYF	TGTGCCACCAGCAGAGATAAGAGTTTCCCAGATACGCAGTATTTT
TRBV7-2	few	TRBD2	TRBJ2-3	CASSQAGGRIDTQYF	TGTGCCAGCAGCCAAGCGGGAGGGAGGATAGATACGCAGTATTTT
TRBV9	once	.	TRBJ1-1	CASQGENTEAFF	TGTGCCAGCCAAGGAGAGAACACTGAAGCTTTCTTT
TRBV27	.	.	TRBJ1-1	CASRLIATGTEAFF	TGTGCCAGCAGATTAATAGCTACCGGGACTGAAGCTTTCTTT
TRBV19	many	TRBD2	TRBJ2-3	CASSMIRLAGVTDTQYF	TGTGCCAGTAGTATGATTCGGCTAGCGGGAGTCACAGATACGCAGTATTTT
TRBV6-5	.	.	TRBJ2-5	CASRTDSRETQYF	TGTGCCAGCAGAACCGACAGTCGGGAGACCCAGTACTTC
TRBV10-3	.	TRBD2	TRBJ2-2	CAISEGRDGGELFF	TGTGCCATCAGTGAGGGGAGGGATGGCGGGGAGCTGTTTTTT
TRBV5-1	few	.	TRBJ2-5	CASSPGQPWETQYF	TGCGCCAGCAGCCCCGGACAACCCTGGGAGACCCAGTACTTC
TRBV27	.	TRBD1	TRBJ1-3	CASSGTAGNTIYF	TGTGCCAGCAGCGGGACAGCTGGAAACACCATATATTTT
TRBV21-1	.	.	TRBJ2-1	CASSKRGQGLAGGPGSYNEQFF	TGTGCCAGCAGCAAAAGGGGTCAAGGGCTAGCGGGAGGGCCTGGCTCCTACAATGAGCAGTTCTTC
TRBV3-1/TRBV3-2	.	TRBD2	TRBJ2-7	CASSGTGGYEQYF	TGTGCCAGCAGTGGCACCGGGGGGTACGAGCAGTACTTC
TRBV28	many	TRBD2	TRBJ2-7	CASSSTSGATYEQYF	TGTGCCAGCAGTTCGACTAGCGGGGCTACCTACGAGCAGTACTTC
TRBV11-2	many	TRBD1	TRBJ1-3	CASSTRDRASGNTIYF	TGTGCCAGCAGCACCCGGGACAGGGCCTCTGGAAACACCATATATTTT
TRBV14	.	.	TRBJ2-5	CASSQQDQETQYF	TGTGCCAGCAGCCAGCAGGACCAAGAGACCCAGTACTTC
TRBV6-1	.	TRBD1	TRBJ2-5	CASSEAGQGRFQETQYF	TGTGCCAGCAGTGAAGCGGGACAGGGAAGGTTCCAAGAGACCCAGTACTTC
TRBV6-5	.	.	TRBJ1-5	CASSEIYSNQPQHF	TGTGCCAGCAGCGAGATTTATAGCAATCAGCCCCAGCATTTT
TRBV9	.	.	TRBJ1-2	CASSVGAEIYGYTF	TGTGCCAGCAGCGTAGGGGCAGAGATCTATGGCTACACCTTC
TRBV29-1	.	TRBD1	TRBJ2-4	CSVGDSLVQYF	TGCAGCGTTGGGGACAGTCTCGTTCAGTACTTC
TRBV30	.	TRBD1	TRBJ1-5	CAWDRDRGQPQHF	TGTGCCTGGGACCGGGACAGGGGACAGCCCCAGCATTTT
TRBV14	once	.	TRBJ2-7	CASSQVSVREKQYF	TGTGCCAGCAGCCAAGTTTCCGTTCGGGAGAAGCAGTACTTC
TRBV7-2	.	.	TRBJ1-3	CASSGGSSISGNTIYF	TGTGCCAGCAGCGGTGGGAGTTCTATCTCTGGAAACACCATATATTTT
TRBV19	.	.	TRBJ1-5	CASSPPLGGWGNQPQHF	TGTGCCAGTAGTCCCCCCTTGGGGGGTTGGGGCAATCAGCCCCAGCATTTT
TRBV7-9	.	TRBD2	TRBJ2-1	CASSPLGLAINNEQFF	TGTGCCAGCAGCCCCCTGGGACTAGCTATAAACAATGAGCAGTTCTTC
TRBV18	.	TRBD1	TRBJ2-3	CASSPLAMTGMGTDTQYF	TGTGCCAGCTCACCCCTTGCCATGACAGGGATGGGCACAGATACGCAGTATTTT
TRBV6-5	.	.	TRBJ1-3	CAISPGGGNTIYF	TGTGCCATCAGCCCGGGGGGCGGAAACACCATATATTTT